This T cell receptor beta chain was obtained from a study of regulatory T cells in long-lasting Graves disease. Deletions cut 8 bases from V and 1 base from J, with 18 bases between. Germline V gene data show CDR1 as MDHEN and CDR2 as SYDVKM. This CDR3 has 15 residues. This clonotype was recorded many times. In building TCR beta libraries, iRepertoire HTBI primers were used together with Arm-PCR of CDR3 regions. MiXCR, applied by TCRdb to the multiplex PCR reads, yields one record per CDR3 protein. The sample lists a few hundred thousand distinct CDR3 sequences, 20% to 30% seen once, with roughly 26% in the top ten. Time point noted: persistent/refractory GD, antithyroid drugs over 5 years with positive TRAb. The authors made the TCR library using RNA they extracted from PBMCs.

Sequencing used peripheral blood mononuclear cells (PBMCs), obtained when the disease was refractory, from a patient treated with antithyroid drugs. This sequence originates from a female donor with Graves disease. The rearrangement links TRBV28 to TRBJ2-7; D might be TRBD2 (6 bases). The CDR3 DNA reads TGTGCCAGCTCAAAGGCTCATGCGGGGTCCTACGAGCAGTACTTC. Protein: CASSKAHAGSYEQYF.